This T cell receptor (beta chain) is drawn from a study of blood T cell repertoires in COVID-19 (dated by TCRdb to the early 2020s). In terms of the full investigation: Collaborator samples came from the United States, Italy and Spain and covered acute and convalescent phases of COVID-19. The prospective study material was composed of cDNA or gDNA derived from T cells, B-cell-depleted T cells, or PBMCs. The dataset comprised deeply sampled blood TCRbeta repertoires from subjects exposed to, actively infected with, or recovered from COVID-19. A freely available public database, intended as a resource for researchers studying the immune response to SARS-CoV-2, is where the repertoires were released. Samples were obtained from the ongoing ImmuneRACE study (first 160 participants) and from roughly 1,300 subjects provided by 6 global collaborators. Nearly every sample came with metadata listing a de-identified subject ID, COVID-19 status, age in years and sex. Where HLA class I and class II types were available, the types were taken from metadata supplied by the sample provider, not from assay-based typing.

Comment on this clone: Which antigen it targets is not known. No much larger clone exists at a distance of one base, and base qualities are not known.

From the cysteine up to the phenylalanine, the CDR3 has a length of 15 residues. Only the CDR3 DNA is retained, 45 bases long and in frame from the first base. CDR1 and CDR2 were assigned from the germline V gene as MDHEN and SYDVKM. V is shortened by 4 bases, J by 7 bases, and the region joining them spans 16 bases. In Seattle, one collaborating source enrolled patients while the infection was active and tracked those patients longitudinally over the course of disease. Collaborating institutions collected whole blood in K2EDTA tubes following their own protocols. For TCRbeta analysis, collaborator samples were shipped as frozen whole blood, as isolated PBMCs, or as DNA extracted from either sample type. TCRbeta CDR3 regions were amplified from genomic DNA using the immunoSEQ Assay, a bias-controlled multiplex PCR. For the original study's pipeline: Nucleated cell counts per sample were estimated from amplification of reference gene primers within the assay. To quantify the absolute abundance of each unique TCRbeta CDR3 rearrangement, sequence reads were collapsed and filtered. For each sample, productive Simpson clonality was calculated by taking the square root of Simpson's diversity index across productive rearrangements. This immuneACCESS table, as held by TCRdb, lists in-frame sequences with V and J called but not all clones. Of the missing ones, under half trace to an unresolved V gene in checked studies; the others have no known cause. The V and J calls and clone size were taken over from that table, and D and trimming were inferred from the DNA. The sample table holds some 240,000 clones, of which about 94% were seen once. The top ten constitute about 0.8% of the sample.

General findings and caveats noted by the study authors: Clinical and demographic metadata were provided uncurated, with the amount varying by source and participant.

This receptor chain uses TRBV28 and TRBJ2-2; a weak D assignment points to TRBD1 (7 bases agree). The sequencing input was peripheral blood. The origin of this receptor is a man between 60 and 75 years old with COVID-19, enrolled during active disease. The CDR3 reads CASSYGGGGIGELFF. The DNA sequence is given as TGTGCCAGCAGTTACGGAGGGGGCGGGATCGGGGAGCTGTTTTTT. Reference TRBV28 and TRBJ2-2 proteins supply the regions before and after the CDR3; the full variable domain is: DVKVTQSSRYLVKRTGEKVFLECVQDMDHENMFWYRQDPGLGLRLIYFSYDVKMKEKGDIPEGYSVSREKKERFSLILESASTNQTSMYLCASSYGGGGIGELFFGEGSRLTVL.